The 17 T cell receptor beta chains below all came from one sample that was sequenced in a study of T cell responses to AZD1222 COVID-19 vaccine (dated by TCRdb to about 2021). Receptor libraries were prepared by the immunoSEQ multiplex PCR assay. TCRdb limited this immuneACCESS table to in-frame rearrangements with V and J called. A share of clones is missing; checked studies link under half to unresolved V genes, and the rest is unexplained. A total of 100,000 to 150,000 clones appear in this sample, 90% of them only once. Of the sample, 1.6% is held by the ten largest clones. In light of the paper, this sample's time point label describes: baseline before first vaccination. Sample: peripheral blood, taken on day 0 of AZD1222 vaccination. The origin of the receptors is an adult in good health.

This clone was seen just once. This chain uses TRBV5-4 with TRBJ1-1; possibly TRBD1 for D (6 bases). The V end lost 4 bases, the J end lost 7 bases, and 20 bases lay between the germline ends. The CDR3 covers 15 residues. Germline CDR1 reads SGHNT; CDR2 reads YYREEE (reference sequence). The CDR3, as DNA: TGTGCCAGCAGCCCGAACCAACAGGGTCGAGGTGAAGCTTTCTTT. It specifies CASSPNQQGRGEAFF.

This clone was seen only a few times. This chain uses TRBV2 with TRBJ1-2; 7 nucleotides agree with TRBD1. This CDR3 has 13 residues. The germline gives CDR1 SNHLY, CDR2 FYNNEI. V gave up 8 bases and J gave up 4 bases; unmatched junction bases: 7. In DNA form, the CDR3 reads TGTGCCAGCGGTGGAAACAGGGGCTATGGCTACACCTTC. It translates to CASGGNRGYGYTF.

This CDR3 reads CAWRGPSGNTIYF. The CDR3 coding sequence is TGTGCCTGGAGGGGCCCCTCTGGAAACACCATATATTTT. The J gene is TRBJ1-3, the V gene TRBV30; D remains ambiguous. Deletions cut 3 bases from V and 0 bases from J, with 6 bases between. The CDR3 consists of 13 residues. Germline V gene sequence: CDR1 GTSNPN, CDR2 SVGIG (reference sequence).

The chain carries TRBV7-9 and TRBJ2-4, with D perhaps TRBD1 (6 bases). Germline CDR1 and CDR2: SEHNR and FQNEAQ (reference sequence). Trimming cost V 5 bases and J 7 bases, with 21 bases left between them. There are 16 residues in the CDR3. The CDR3 is CASSKGNSGVMNIQYF. The CDR3 DNA sequence: TGTGCCAGCAGCAAGGGGAACTCAGGGGTAATGAACATTCAGTACTTC. The whole variable domain, filled in from reference TRBV7-9 and TRBJ2-4, reads DTGVSQNPRHKITKRGQNVTFRCDPISEHNRLYWYRQTLGQGPEFLTYFQNEAQLEKSRLLSDRFSAERPKGSFSTLEIQRTEQGDSAMYLCASSKGNSGVMNIQYFGAGTRLSVL.

This chain connects TRBV24-1 to TRBJ2-1; D may match TRBD1 or TRBD2 (6 bases each). This CDR3 comprises 15 residues. V lost 5 bases and J 10 bases, leaving 20 bases between the germline ends. Germline CDR1 reads KGHDR; CDR2 reads SFDVKD. Here the CDR3 DNA reads TGTGCCACCAGTGTGATGCGGGCCGGGGGCCTAGAGCAGTTCTTC. Translating gives CATSVMRAGGLEQFF.

This chain uses TRBV4-3 with TRBJ2-3; the D is unclear. CDR1 is LGHNA and CDR2 is YSLEER in the germline V gene. The CDR3 sequence is 15 residues long. Trimming removed 0 bases from V and 3 bases from J, with 10 bases in between. This CDR3 is CASSQEAAKTDTQYF. The CDR3 DNA sequence: TGCGCCAGCAGCCAAGAGGCGGCTAAAACAGATACGCAGTATTTT.

This clone was detected only once. The J gene is TRBJ2-2, the V gene TRBV11-2; D uncertain. CDR1 is SGHAT, CDR2 FQNNGV, per germline. The CDR3 totals 17 residues. V was cut by 1 base and J by 1 base, with 13 bases left in between. CDR3: CASSLAIRALNTGELFF. The CDR3 coding sequence is TGTGCCAGCAGCTTAGCGATAAGGGCGTTGAACACCGGGGAGCTGTTTTTT.

This rearrangement joins TRBV7-2 to TRBJ2-4; possible D gene TRBD2, 6 bases. The length of the CDR3 is 16 residues. Germline-derived CDR1 and CDR2 are SGHTA and FQGNSA. Trimming cost V 5 bases and J 1 base, with 15 bases left between them. DNA of the CDR3: TGTGCCAGCAGCGCCCCAGCGGGCCCCGCCAAAAACATTCAGTACTTC. Translation gives CASSAPAGPAKNIQYF.

The chain recombines TRBV7-3 with TRBJ2-7; 8 nucleotides line up with TRBD1. V shed 5 bases and J 6 bases; nucleotides not matched to a gene: 9. The CDR3 extends over 14 amino acids. Germline V gives CDR1 SGHTA, CDR2 FQGTGA. The CDR3 sequence is CASSPRTGSREQYF. The CDR3 DNA follows: TGTGCCAGCAGCCCGAGGACAGGGAGCCGCGAGCAGTACTTC.

This clone appeared once. The chain employs TRBV30 and TRBJ2-7; unclear D gene. V dropped 8 bases and J dropped 3 bases, with 11 bases sitting between them. Per germline, CDR1 GTSNPN and CDR2 SVGIG (reference sequence). CDR3 length equals 11 residues. The CDR3 DNA is TGTGCCGGGGAAAGGAGCTACGAGCAGTACTTC. As protein: CAGERSYEQYF.

This chain joins TRBV6-2 or TRBV6-3 and TRBJ2-5, with TRBD1 matching 8 bases. This CDR3 spans 14 amino acids. Losses at the gene ends were 2 bases for V and 14 bases for J; bases not matched to a gene: 13. Per the germline V gene, CDR1 is MNHEY and CDR2 is SVGEGT. The CDR3 region is CASSYKMTGVASYF. The CDR3 DNA sequence: TGTGCCAGCAGTTACAAGATGACAGGGGTAGCGTCATACTTC.

The J gene is TRBJ2-7, the V gene TRBV4-2, with D perhaps matching TRBD1 or TRBD2 (5 bases each). In germline, CDR1 is LGHNA, CDR2 YNFKEQ. V lost 0 bases, J lost 3 bases, and 9 bases lay in between. The CDR3 totals 14 residues. The CDR3 protein is CASSQDRDHYEQYF. In DNA, the CDR3 is TGTGCCAGCAGCCAAGATCGGGACCACTACGAGCAGTACTTC.

The chain joins TRBV5-1 to TRBJ1-4; the D gene is possibly TRBD1 (6 bases). This CDR3 is 16 amino acids long. Trimming removed 3 bases at V and 3 bases at J, with 15 bases between. The germline gives CDR1 SGHRS, CDR2 YFSETQ. The CDR3 reads CASSSRQDNANEKLFF. The CDR3 bases are TGCGCCAGCAGCTCCCGACAGGACAATGCTAATGAAAAACTGTTTTTT. The variable domain in full, completed from reference TRBV5-1 and TRBJ1-4, reads KAGVTQTPRYLIKTRGQQVTLSCSPISGHRSVSWYQQTPGQGLQFLFEYFSETQRNKGNFPGRFSGRQFSNSRSEMNVSTLELGDSALYLCASSSRQDNANEKLFFGSGTQLSVL.

The chain recombines TRBV10-1 with TRBJ2-5; 7 nucleotides line up with TRBD1. Germline V gene lookup returns CDR1 WNHNN and CDR2 SYGVQD (reference sequence). Trimming at V came to 2 bases and at J to 4 bases, leaving 22 bases not matched to a gene. The CDR3 is made up of 20 amino acids. In DNA, the CDR3 is TGCGCCAGCAGTGAGCTTCGGGGCCGGGACAGATCAATTTGGGGAGAGACCCAGTACTTC. Translation gives CASSELRGRDRSIWGETQYF.

The J gene is TRBJ2-2, the V gene TRBV4-3; D is perhaps TRBD1 (5 bases). Germline V gene data show CDR1 as LGHNA and CDR2 as YSLEER. Trimming cost V 0 bases and J 2 bases, with 7 bases left between them. The CDR3 has 15 amino acids. The CDR3 spells CASSQDRVNTGELFF. DNA of the CDR3: TGCGCCAGCAGCCAAGACAGGGTAAACACCGGGGAGCTGTTTTTT.

The genes are TRBV28 and TRBJ1-2; 10 bases are a match to TRBD1. Germline V gives CDR1 MDHEN, CDR2 SYDVKM. CDR3 length equals 19 residues. Trimming at V came to 6 bases and at J to 2 bases, leaving 18 bases not matched to a gene. CDR3 in amino acids: CASRTYVPGQGNENYGYTF. Here the CDR3 DNA reads TGTGCCAGCAGAACCTATGTCCCGGGACAGGGGAACGAGAACTATGGCTACACCTTC.

This clone was recorded only once. The chain recombines TRBV6-5 with TRBJ1-1, with D tentatively TRBD1 (6 bases). Between the trimmed V and J ends, which lost 2 bases and 4 bases, there was a span of 8 bases. CDR1 is MNHEY and CDR2 is SVGAGI in the germline V gene. The CDR3 has 13 residues. CDR3 in amino acids: CASSYRGITEAFF. CDR3 DNA sequence: TGTGCCAGCAGTTACAGGGGGATCACTGAAGCTTTCTTT.